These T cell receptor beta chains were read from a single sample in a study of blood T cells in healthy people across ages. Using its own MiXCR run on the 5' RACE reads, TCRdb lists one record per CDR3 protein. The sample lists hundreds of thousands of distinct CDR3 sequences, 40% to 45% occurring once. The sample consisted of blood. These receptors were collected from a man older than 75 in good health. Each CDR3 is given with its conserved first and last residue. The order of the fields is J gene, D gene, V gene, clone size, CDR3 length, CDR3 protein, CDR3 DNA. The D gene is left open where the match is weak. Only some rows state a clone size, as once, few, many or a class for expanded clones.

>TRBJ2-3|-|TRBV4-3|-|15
CASRQQATPTDTQYF
TGCGCCAGCAGGCAACAGGCCACCCCCACAGATACGCAGTATTTT
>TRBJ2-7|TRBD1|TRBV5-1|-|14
CASSWTDRGHEQYF
TGCGCCAGCAGCTGGACGGACAGGGGCCACGAGCAGTACTTC
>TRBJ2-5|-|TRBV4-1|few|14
CASSQYKTAETQYF
TGCGCCAGCAGCCAATACAAAACGGCGGAGACCCAGTACTTC
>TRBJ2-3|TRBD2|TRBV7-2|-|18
CASSLGLAGGPDRDTQYF
TGTGCCAGCAGCTTAGGACTAGCGGGAGGTCCAGACCGAGACACGCAGTATTTT
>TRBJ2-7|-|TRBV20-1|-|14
CSAPSGGLGNEQYF
TGCAGTGCCCCGAGTGGGGGCCTTGGCAATGAGCAGTACTTC
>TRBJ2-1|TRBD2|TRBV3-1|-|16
CASSQYTSGGANEQFF
TGTGCCAGCAGCCAATATACTAGCGGGGGGGCCAATGAGCAGTTCTTC
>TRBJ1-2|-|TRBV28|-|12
CAVKRNPDGYTF
TGTGCCGTAAAGAGAAACCCTGATGGCTACACCTTC
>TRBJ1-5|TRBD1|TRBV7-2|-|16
CASSFDRGEGNQPQHF
TGTGCCAGCAGCTTCGACAGGGGAGAAGGCAATCAGCCCCAGCATTTT
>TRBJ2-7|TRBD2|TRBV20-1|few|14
CSAASGGPIYEQYF
TGCAGTGCAGCTAGCGGGGGGCCGATATACGAGCAGTACTTC
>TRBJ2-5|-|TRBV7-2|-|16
CASSLAPTVGQETQYF
TGTGCCAGCAGCTTAGCACCCACCGTGGGACAAGAGACCCAGTACTTC